These 25 T cell receptor beta chains were all obtained from the same sample, sequenced in a study of blood T cell repertoires in COVID-19. The protocol was immunoSEQ multiplex PCR, while the TCRdb copy is restricted to in-frame clones and leaves out a portion. The sample consists of 20,000 to 25,000 clones, around 91% of them appearing once. The sequenced sample was peripheral blood. The receptors were sampled from a man in his 70s with acute or convalescent COVID-19.

CDR3 nucleotide sequence: TGTGCCACCAGTGATTCGGGTCCGGGGGGTACCTACAATGAGCAGTTCTTC. Protein product: CATSDSGPGGTYNEQFF. The rearrangement uses TRBV24-1 and TRBJ2-1, with 7 positions matching TRBD2. CDR3 length: 17 amino acids. Germline assignment: CDR1 KGHDR and CDR2 SFDVKD. V dropped 2 bases and J dropped 2; count of bases not matched to a gene: 8.

The V call is TRBV7-8, the J call TRBJ1-3, with D maybe TRBD1 (5 bases). Looked up from germline, CDR1 is SGHVS and CDR2 is FQNEAQ. This CDR3 is built from 15 residues. The germline V and J ends were trimmed by 5 bases and 0 bases, with 11 bases remaining between them. CDR3 coding DNA: TGTGCCAGCAGCGTAGACAGAGTCTCTGGAAACACCATATATTTT. Protein sequence: CASSVDRVSGNTIYF.

This chain connects TRBV5-1 to TRBJ1-2; weak D call: TRBD1 (6 bases). The CDR3 runs 14 residues. Trimming shortened V by 6 bases and J by 0 bases, and 12 bases separated the two germline ends. Germline CDR1 and CDR2: SGHRS and YFSETQ. CDR3 sequence reads: CASNVQGSNYGYTF. For the CDR3, the DNA is TGCGCCAGCAACGTACAGGGTTCTAACTATGGCTACACCTTC.

This sequence joins TRBV7-2 and TRBJ2-7, with 7 bases matching TRBD2. The V gene's germline CDR1 is SGHTA and CDR2 FQGNSA. The CDR3 covers 15 residues. Trimming at V came to 5 bases and at J to 2 bases, leaving 9 bases not matched to a gene. CDR3: CASSPGSGTTYEQYF. CDR3 nucleotide sequence: TGTGCCAGCAGCCCCGGAAGCGGGACTACCTACGAGCAGTACTTC.

The gene calls are TRBV19 and TRBJ1-1, with D possibly being TRBD1 (5 bases). In germline, CDR1 is LNHDA, CDR2 SQIVND (reference sequence). CDR3 length: 13 residues. V was pared by 3 bases and J by 6 bases, with 11 bases between. The CDR3 reads CASSIFRDSEAFF. In DNA form, the CDR3 reads TGTGCCAGTAGTATCTTTCGGGACTCTGAAGCTTTCTTT.

This sequence joins TRBV6-5 and TRBJ2-7; 7 bases align to TRBD1. After removal of 3 bases from V and 6 bases from J, the junction contained 5 bases not matched to a gene. CDR1 and CDR2 from the germline V gene are MNHEY and SVGAGI. The CDR3 runs to 13 residues. CDR3 sequence (DNA): TGTGCCAGCAGTTATTTCGGGACAGCCGAGCAGTACTTC. Its protein is CASSYFGTAEQYF.

In DNA, the CDR3 is TGTGCCAGCAGGCGGACGGGAAGCTCCTACGAGCAGTACTTC. Translated: CASRRTGSSYEQYF. The V gene is TRBV6-5, the J gene TRBJ2-7, with D maybe TRBD2 (5 bases). Per the germline V gene, CDR1 is MNHEY and CDR2 is SVGAGI. This CDR3 is built from 14 residues. The germline V and J ends were trimmed by 6 bases and 0 bases, with 12 bases remaining between them.

CDR3 region: CASSPDWSTDTQYF. Here the CDR3 DNA reads TGTGCCAGTAGCCCGGACTGGAGCACAGATACGCAGTATTTT. The chain recombines TRBV19 with TRBJ2-3; tentatively, D is TRBD2 (5 bases). The germline V and J ends were trimmed by 6 bases and 0 bases, with 10 bases remaining between them. Germline CDR1 LNHDA, CDR2 SQIVND (reference sequence). The CDR3 extends over 14 amino acids. Looking up the rest from reference TRBV19 and TRBJ2-3 gives the full variable domain: DGGITQSPKYLFRKEGQNVTLSCEQNLNHDAMYWYRQDPGQGLRLIYYSQIVNDFQKGDIAEGYSVSREKKESFPLTVTSAQKNPTAFYLCASSPDWSTDTQYFGPGTRLTVL.

The rearrangement joins TRBV28 to TRBJ1-4; TRBD1 aligns across 7 bases. CDR1 is MDHEN, CDR2 SYDVKM, per germline. Trimming took 7 bases from V and 8 from J; bases not matched to a gene: 10. The CDR3 contains 14 residues. CDR3 region: CASTPGTAGEKLFF. CDR3 DNA sequence: TGTGCCAGCACCCCAGGGACAGCAGGGGAAAAACTGTTTTTT.

V is TRBV10-2 and J is TRBJ2-3; D unclear. Germline V CDR1 and CDR2: WSHSY, SAAADI. V was cut by 0 bases and J by 0 bases, with 7 bases left in between. The CDR3 covers 15 residues. CDR3 loop: CASSESPVSTDTQYF. CDR3 coding DNA: TGCGCCAGCAGTGAGTCCCCTGTTAGCACAGATACGCAGTATTTT.

The rearrangement joins TRBV19 to TRBJ1-5; the D gene is possibly TRBD1 (6 bases). V lost 5 bases to trimming and J lost 0 bases, with 8 bases between them. CDR3 length equals 14 residues. Per the germline V gene, CDR1 is LNHDA and CDR2 is SQIVND (reference sequence). The CDR3 DNA reads TGTGCCAGTAGTCCAGGGGATAGCAATCAGCCCCAGCATTTT. Residues: CASSPGDSNQPQHF.

This clone was counted a single time. The CDR3 region is CASSGTGGNYGYTF. The CDR3 DNA sequence: TGTGCCAGCAGTGGGACAGGGGGTAACTATGGCTACACCTTC. The J gene is TRBJ1-2, the V gene TRBV28; 11 nucleotides line up with TRBD1. The J segment lost 1 base and the V segment lost 5 bases, leaving 0 bases of the junction unmatched. The CDR3 consists of 14 residues. The germline gives CDR1 MDHEN, CDR2 SYDVKM.

This chain links TRBV24-1 with TRBJ1-2, with TRBD1 as a possible D gene (6 bases). The V end lost 5 bases, the J end lost 7 bases, and 13 bases lay between the germline ends. The CDR3 is made up of 13 amino acids. Germline values: CDR1 KGHDR, CDR2 SFDVKD. For the CDR3, the DNA is TGTGCCACCAGTGCAGGGGCCCGGAGTGGCTACACCTTC. It translates to CATSAGARSGYTF.

The V and J genes are TRBV5-1 and TRBJ1-1; 7 bases line up with TRBD1. The V and J ends lost 4 bases and 2 bases, in that order; junction bases with no gene match: 5. CDR3 length: 14 amino acids. Germline assignment: CDR1 SGHRS and CDR2 YFSETQ. In DNA form, the CDR3 reads TGCGCCAGCAGCGTACAGGGGAGAAACACTGAAGCTTTCTTT. Its protein product is CASSVQGRNTEAFF. The full variable domain, its missing parts supplied by reference TRBV5-1 and TRBJ1-1, is KAGVTQTPRYLIKTRGQQVTLSCSPISGHRSVSWYQQTPGQGLQFLFEYFSETQRNKGNFPGRFSGRQFSNSRSEMNVSTLELGDSALYLCASSVQGRNTEAFFGQGTRLTVV.

V is TRBV18 and J is TRBJ1-5; TRBD1 agrees at 9 bases. Germline CDR1 is KGHSH and CDR2 is LQKENI. This CDR3 comprises 14 residues. V gave up 4 bases and J gave up 6 bases; unmatched junction bases: 4. CDR3 protein: CASSRGQGSQPQHF. CDR3 DNA: TGTGCCAGCTCACGCGGACAGGGGAGTCAGCCCCAGCATTTT. Full variable domain (remainder filled in from reference TRBV18 and TRBJ1-5): NAGVMQNPRHLVRRRGQEARLRCSPMKGHSHVYWYRQLPEEGLKFMVYLQKENIIDESGMPKERFSAEFPKEGPSILRIQQVVRGDSAAYFCASSRGQGSQPQHFGDGTRLSIL.

This chain uses TRBV7-9 with TRBJ2-7; tentative D call: TRBD1 (5 bases). Germline V gene sequence: CDR1 SEHNR, CDR2 FQNEAQ (reference sequence). Trimming removed 3 bases from V and 6 bases from J, with 18 bases in between. The CDR3 totals 15 residues. CDR3 sequence: CASSLGWGEPVEQYF. Written as DNA, the CDR3 is TGTGCCAGCAGCTTGGGATGGGGCGAGCCAGTCGAGCAGTACTTC. The variable domain in full, completed from reference TRBV7-9 and TRBJ2-7, reads DTGVSQNPRHKITKRGQNVTFRCDPISEHNRLYWYRQTLGQGPEFLTYFQNEAQLEKSRLLSDRFSAERPKGSFSTLEIQRTEQGDSAMYLCASSLGWGEPVEQYFGPGTRLTVT.

The gene calls are TRBV5-1 and TRBJ1-4; possibly TRBD1 for D (6 bases). Per the germline V gene, CDR1 is SGHRS and CDR2 is YFSETQ. V was pared by 9 bases and J by 5 bases, with 14 bases between. CDR3 length: 13 amino acids. The CDR3 nucleotides are TGCGCCACCGCGGGGGCCCCCAATGAAAAACTGTTTTTT. It translates to CATAGAPNEKLFF.

The J gene is TRBJ2-7, the V gene TRBV28, with D perhaps TRBD1 (5 bases). Germline CDR1 is MDHEN and CDR2 is SYDVKM. CDR3 length equals 18 residues. V was shortened by 3 bases and J by 2 bases, with 23 bases between the two germline ends. For the CDR3, the DNA is TGTGCCAGCAGTTTTCCCCTCACCAAAGGGGAAAGGACCTACGAGCAGTACTTC. Amino acid sequence: CASSFPLTKGERTYEQYF.

This clone has a single count. The chain is built from TRBV5-1 and TRBJ1-2; TRBD1 might be the D (5 bases). Germline V gene data show CDR1 as SGHRS and CDR2 as YFSETQ. V shed 4 bases and J shed 7 bases, with 17 bases lying between them. The CDR3 is 14 amino acids. The CDR3 nucleotides are TGCGCCAGCAGCCCAGGGAGGGCAGGGAGTGGCTACACCTTC. This codes for CASSPGRAGSGYTF.

A single count supports this clone. The CDR3 loop is CASSLGAAQETQYF. In DNA form, the CDR3 reads TGTGCCAGCAGCTTAGGGGCAGCCCAAGAGACCCAGTACTTC. The chain has TRBV7-8 and TRBJ2-5; D unresolved. Germline V gene sequence: CDR1 SGHVS, CDR2 FQNEAQ. V was clipped by 1 base and J by 1 base, with 7 bases between them. The CDR3 is made up of 14 amino acids. The full variable domain, in which reference TRBV7-8 and TRBJ2-5 provide the parts outside the CDR3, is GAGVSQSPRYKVAKRGQDVALRCDPISGHVSLFWYQQALGQGPEFLTYFQNEAQLDKSGLPSDRFFAERPEGSVSTLKIQRTQQEDSAVYLCASSLGAAQETQYFGPGTRLLVL.

The rearrangement joins TRBV4-1 to TRBJ2-1; 12 bases are shared with TRBD1. This CDR3 contains 19 residues. Germline values: CDR1 MGHRA, CDR2 YSYEKL. V was clipped by 1 base and J by 8 bases; unmatched bases: 15. The CDR3 DNA reads TGCGCCAGCAGCCAAGTCGGACCGGGACAGGGGGCCCAGGGCTATGAGCAGTTCTTC. It yields the protein CASSQVGPGQGAQGYEQFF.

The CDR3 DNA is TGTGCCAGCAGCCCCCGACTAGCGGACACAGATACGCAGTATTTT. Protein sequence: CASSPRLADTDTQYF. The chain uses TRBV14 and TRBJ2-3; TRBD2 aligns across 9 bases. Germline loops: CDR1 SGHDN, CDR2 FVKESK. V trimming: 4 bases; J trimming: 2 bases; junction bases outside the gene matches: 4. The CDR3 totals 15 residues.

The chain recombines TRBV6-5 with TRBJ2-3, with a weak D call TRBD2 (5 bases). Trimming took 5 bases from V and 4 from J, leaving 13 bases between them. The germline V gene has CDR1 MNHEY and CDR2 SVGAGI. This CDR3 region has 14 residues. CDR3 sequence: CASSPRPGADTQYF. In DNA, the CDR3 is TGTGCCAGCAGTCCCCGCCCCGGGGCAGATACGCAGTATTTT.

This chain joins TRBV5-1 and TRBJ1-5; D perhaps matches TRBD1 (6 bases). V dropped 3 bases and J dropped 8 bases, with 12 bases sitting between them. In germline, CDR1 is SGHRS, CDR2 YFSETQ. This CDR3 has 13 amino acids. Here the CDR3 reads CASSSTGDEPQHF. In DNA form, the CDR3 reads TGCGCCAGCAGCTCGACAGGTGATGAGCCCCAGCATTTT. Looking up the rest from reference TRBV5-1 and TRBJ1-5 gives the full variable domain: KAGVTQTPRYLIKTRGQQVTLSCSPISGHRSVSWYQQTPGQGLQFLFEYFSETQRNKGNFPGRFSGRQFSNSRSEMNVSTLELGDSALYLCASSSTGDEPQHFGDGTRLSIL.

The chain couples TRBV28 to TRBJ2-2; the D is unclear. Trimming took off 3 bases at V and 9 bases at J, with 8 bases between the two ends. Germline assignment: CDR1 MDHEN and CDR2 SYDVKM. This CDR3 contains 12 residues. The CDR3 spells CASSFEARELFF. The CDR3 DNA reads as TGTGCCAGCAGTTTTGAGGCACGGGAGCTGTTTTTT.